This T cell receptor beta chain was documented in a study of blood T cell repertoires in COVID-19. Study-level background: Nucleic acid was either cDNA or gDNA, and it came from T cells, B-cell-depleted T cells, or PBMCs.

The authors' processing: Amplification of reference gene primers was used by the study to estimate nucleated cell counts. Assay: immunoSEQ multiplex PCR; the TCRdb copy retains only in-frame clones and omits some. V, J and clone size reflect that table, while D and trimming were determined from the DNA. This sample has 250,000 to 300,000 clones, with 87% found just once. The CDR3 has 14 amino acids. CDR1 SGHRS and CDR2 YFSETQ come from the germline V gene. V was shortened by 0 bases and J by 0 bases, with 4 bases between the two germline ends. This rearrangement joins TRBV5-1 to TRBJ1-3; no firm D call. The source material was peripheral blood. This clonotype originated in a woman between 50 and 59 years old who had recovered from COVID-19. Here the CDR3 reads CASSLGYSGNTIYF. The CDR3 nucleotides are TGCGCCAGCAGCTTGGGTTACTCTGGAAACACCATATATTTT. Based on the CDR3 plus reference TRBV5-1 and TRBJ1-3, the full variable domain is KAGVTQTPRYLIKTRGQQVTLSCSPISGHRSVSWYQQTPGQGLQFLFEYFSETQRNKGNFPGRFSGRQFSNSRSEMNVSTLELGDSALYLCASSLGYSGNTIYFGEGSWLTVV.